This T cell receptor (beta chain) was recovered during a study of blood T cell repertoires in COVID-19. Libraries were prepared by immunoSEQ multiplex PCR; TCRdb keeps only in-frame clonotypes and omits some of them. The table has under 300,000 clones, 85% to 90% seen once. Trimming removed 1 base from V and 8 bases from J, with 14 bases in between. Germline V gene data show CDR1 as LGHNA and CDR2 as YNFKEQ. The CDR3 is 14 amino acids. V and J are TRBV4-2 and TRBJ1-2, with a tentative D call TRBD1 (5 bases). The source is a woman aged 40 to 50 with acute or convalescent COVID-19. The sequenced sample consisted of peripheral blood. The DNA of the CDR3 is TGTGCCAGCAGCCAAGGATTGGGGGGTAACGGCTACACCTTC. Translation gives CASSQGLGGNGYTF.